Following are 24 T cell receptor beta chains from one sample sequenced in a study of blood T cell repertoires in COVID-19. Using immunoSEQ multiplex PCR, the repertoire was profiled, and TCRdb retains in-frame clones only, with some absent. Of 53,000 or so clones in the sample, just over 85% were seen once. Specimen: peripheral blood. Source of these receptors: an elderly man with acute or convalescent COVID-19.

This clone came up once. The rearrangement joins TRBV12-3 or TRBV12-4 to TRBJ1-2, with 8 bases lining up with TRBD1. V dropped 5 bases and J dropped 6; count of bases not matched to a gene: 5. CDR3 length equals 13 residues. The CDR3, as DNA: TGTGCCAGCAGTCAGGGGGCTTTTGATGGCTACACCTTC. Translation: CASSQGAFDGYTF.

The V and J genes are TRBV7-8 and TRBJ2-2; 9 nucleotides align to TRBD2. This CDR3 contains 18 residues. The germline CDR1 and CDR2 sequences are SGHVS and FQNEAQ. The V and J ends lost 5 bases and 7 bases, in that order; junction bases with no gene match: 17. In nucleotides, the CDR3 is TGTGCCAGCAGCGCGAGACGAGCGGGGGGCCTATCTAACGGGGAGCTGTTTTTT. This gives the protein CASSARRAGGLSNGELFF. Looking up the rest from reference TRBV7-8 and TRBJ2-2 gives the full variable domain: GAGVSQSPRYKVAKRGQDVALRCDPISGHVSLFWYQQALGQGPEFLTYFQNEAQLDKSGLPSDRFFAERPEGSVSTLKIQRTQQEDSAVYLCASSARRAGGLSNGELFFGEGSRLTVL.

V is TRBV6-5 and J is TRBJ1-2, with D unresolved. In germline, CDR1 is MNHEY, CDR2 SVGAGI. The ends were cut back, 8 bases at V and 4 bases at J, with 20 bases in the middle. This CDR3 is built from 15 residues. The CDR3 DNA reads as TGTGCCAGCGGACTTATTGGCCTTATCTCCTATGGCTACACCTTC. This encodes CASGLIGLISYGYTF.

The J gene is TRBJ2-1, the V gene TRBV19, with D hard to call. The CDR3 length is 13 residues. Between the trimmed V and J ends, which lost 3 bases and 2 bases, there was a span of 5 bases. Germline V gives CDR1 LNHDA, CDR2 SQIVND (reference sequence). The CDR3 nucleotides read TGTGCCAGTAGTATTGGAGCCTACAATGAGCAGTTCTTC. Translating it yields CASSIGAYNEQFF.

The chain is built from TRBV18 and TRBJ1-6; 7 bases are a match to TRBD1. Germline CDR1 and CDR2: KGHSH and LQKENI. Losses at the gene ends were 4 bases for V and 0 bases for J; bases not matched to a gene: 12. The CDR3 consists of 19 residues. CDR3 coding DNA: TGTGCCAGCTCACGATTTTCGACAGGGACGAGCTCCTATAATTCACCCCTCCACTTT. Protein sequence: CASSRFSTGTSSYNSPLHF.

This CDR3 is CASSREGTDTQYF. Here the CDR3 DNA reads TGCGCCAGCAGCCGCGAGGGCACAGATACGCAGTATTTT. The chain employs TRBV5-1 and TRBJ2-3; the D is unclear. In germline, CDR1 is SGHRS, CDR2 YFSETQ. The CDR3 extends over 13 amino acids. V was clipped by 4 bases and J by 1 base, with 7 bases between them.

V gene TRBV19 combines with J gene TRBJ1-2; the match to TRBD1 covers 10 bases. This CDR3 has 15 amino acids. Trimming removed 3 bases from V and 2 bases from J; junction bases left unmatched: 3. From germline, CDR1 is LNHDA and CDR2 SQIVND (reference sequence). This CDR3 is CASSIPGQGNYGYTF. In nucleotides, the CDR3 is TGTGCCAGTAGTATCCCGGGACAGGGGAACTATGGCTACACCTTC.

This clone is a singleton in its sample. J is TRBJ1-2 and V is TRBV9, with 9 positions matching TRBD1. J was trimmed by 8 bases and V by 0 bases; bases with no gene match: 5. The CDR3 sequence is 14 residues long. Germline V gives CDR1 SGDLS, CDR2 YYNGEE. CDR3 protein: CASSVGGTGYGYTF. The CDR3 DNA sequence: TGTGCCAGCAGCGTAGGTGGGACAGGGTACGGCTACACCTTC.

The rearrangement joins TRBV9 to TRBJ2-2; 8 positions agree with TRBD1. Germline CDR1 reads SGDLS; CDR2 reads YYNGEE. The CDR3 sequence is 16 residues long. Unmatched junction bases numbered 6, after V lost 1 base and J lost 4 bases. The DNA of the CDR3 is TGTGCCAGCAGCGTACCCGACAGGGGAGGCACCGGGGAGCTGTTTTTT. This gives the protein CASSVPDRGGTGELFF.

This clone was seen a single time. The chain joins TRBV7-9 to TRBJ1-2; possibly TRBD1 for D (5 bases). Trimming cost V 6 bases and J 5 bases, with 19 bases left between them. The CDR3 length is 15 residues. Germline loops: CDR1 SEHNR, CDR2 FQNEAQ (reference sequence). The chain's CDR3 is CASSRAAGVTYGYTF. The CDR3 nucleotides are TGTGCCAGCAGTCGAGCGGCGGGGGTAACATATGGCTACACCTTC. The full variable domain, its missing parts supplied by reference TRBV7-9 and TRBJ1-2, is DTGVSQNPRHKITKRGQNVTFRCDPISEHNRLYWYRQTLGQGPEFLTYFQNEAQLEKSRLLSDRFSAERPKGSFSTLEIQRTEQGDSAMYLCASSRAAGVTYGYTFGSGTRLTVV.

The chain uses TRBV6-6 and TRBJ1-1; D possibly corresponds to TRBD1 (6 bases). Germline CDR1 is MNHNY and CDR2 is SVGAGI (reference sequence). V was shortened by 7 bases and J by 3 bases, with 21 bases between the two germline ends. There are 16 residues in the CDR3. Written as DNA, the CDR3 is TGTGCCAGCATCCCCCGAAACAGGGCTAGGGACACTGAAGCTTTCTTT. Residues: CASIPRNRARDTEAFF.

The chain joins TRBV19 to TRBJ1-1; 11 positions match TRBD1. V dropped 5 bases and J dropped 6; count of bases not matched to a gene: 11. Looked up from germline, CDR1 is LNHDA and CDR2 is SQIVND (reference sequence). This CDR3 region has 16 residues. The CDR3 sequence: CASSPGDRGRYPEAFF. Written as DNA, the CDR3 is TGTGCCAGTAGTCCGGGGGACAGGGGGAGGTATCCTGAAGCTTTCTTT.

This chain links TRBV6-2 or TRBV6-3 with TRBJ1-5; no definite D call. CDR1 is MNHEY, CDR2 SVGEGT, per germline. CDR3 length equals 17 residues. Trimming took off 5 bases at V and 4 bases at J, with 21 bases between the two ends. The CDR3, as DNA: TGTGCCAGCAGTGACACCCCGGTAGGTCAACGGAATCAGCCCCAGCATTTT. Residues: CASSDTPVGQRNQPQHF.

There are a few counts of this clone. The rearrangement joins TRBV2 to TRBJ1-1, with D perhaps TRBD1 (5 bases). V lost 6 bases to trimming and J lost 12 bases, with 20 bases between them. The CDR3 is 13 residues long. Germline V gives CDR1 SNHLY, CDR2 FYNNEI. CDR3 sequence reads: CASSPARVAYPFF. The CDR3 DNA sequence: TGTGCCAGCAGCCCCGCCAGGGTGGCTTATCCTTTCTTT.

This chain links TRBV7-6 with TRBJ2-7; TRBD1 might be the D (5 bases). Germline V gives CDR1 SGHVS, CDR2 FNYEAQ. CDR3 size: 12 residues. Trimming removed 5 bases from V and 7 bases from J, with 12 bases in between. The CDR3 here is CASSANKGEQYF. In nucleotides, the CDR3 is TGTGCCAGCAGCGCGAACAAGGGGGAGCAGTACTTC.

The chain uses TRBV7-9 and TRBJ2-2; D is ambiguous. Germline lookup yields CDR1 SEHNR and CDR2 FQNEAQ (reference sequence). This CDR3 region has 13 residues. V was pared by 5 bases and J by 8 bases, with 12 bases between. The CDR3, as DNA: TGTGCCAGCAGCCCCAGGTCTTGGGGGGAGCTGTTTTTT. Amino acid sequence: CASSPRSWGELFF.

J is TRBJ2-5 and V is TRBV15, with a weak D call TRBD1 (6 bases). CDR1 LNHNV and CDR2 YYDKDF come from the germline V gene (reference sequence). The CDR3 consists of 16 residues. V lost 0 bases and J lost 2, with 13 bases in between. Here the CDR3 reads CATSRDRGGHQETQYF. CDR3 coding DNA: TGTGCCACCAGCAGAGATCGAGGGGGACATCAAGAGACCCAGTACTTC.

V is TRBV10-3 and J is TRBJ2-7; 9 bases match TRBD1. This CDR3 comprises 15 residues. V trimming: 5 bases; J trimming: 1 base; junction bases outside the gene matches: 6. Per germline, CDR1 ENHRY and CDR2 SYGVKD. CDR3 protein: CAISYGQGPSYEQYF. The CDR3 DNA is TGTGCCATCAGTTACGGACAGGGGCCTTCCTACGAGCAGTACTTC.

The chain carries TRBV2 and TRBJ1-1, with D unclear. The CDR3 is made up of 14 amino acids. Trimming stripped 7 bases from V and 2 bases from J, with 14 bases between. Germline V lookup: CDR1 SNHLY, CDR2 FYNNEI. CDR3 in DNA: TGTGCCAGCACCACGACATTCCTTAACACTGAAGCTTTCTTT. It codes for CASTTTFLNTEAFF. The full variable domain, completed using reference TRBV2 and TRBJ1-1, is EPEVTQTPSHQVTQMGQEVILRCVPISNHLYFYWYRQILGQKVEFLVSFYNNEISEKSEIFDDQFSVERPDGSNFTLKIRSTKLEDSAMYFCASTTTFLNTEAFFGQGTRLTVV.

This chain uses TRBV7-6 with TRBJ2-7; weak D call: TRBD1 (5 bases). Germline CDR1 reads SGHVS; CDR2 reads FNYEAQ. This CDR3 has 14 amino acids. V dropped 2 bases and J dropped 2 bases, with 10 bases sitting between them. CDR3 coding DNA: TGTGCCAGCAGCTTAAGTCAGGGAACCTACGAGCAGTACTTC. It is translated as CASSLSQGTYEQYF.

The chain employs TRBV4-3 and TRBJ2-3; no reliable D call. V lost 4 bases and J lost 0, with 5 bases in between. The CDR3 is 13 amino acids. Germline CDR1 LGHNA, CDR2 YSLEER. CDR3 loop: CASSPSSTDTQYF. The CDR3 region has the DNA TGCGCCAGCAGCCCGTCTAGCACAGATACGCAGTATTTT.

As DNA, the CDR3 is TGTGCCAGCAGTTGGTCCCCCGGGGACACCGGGGAGCTGTTTTTT. It specifies CASSWSPGDTGELFF. The chain couples TRBV6-5 to TRBJ2-2, with D possibly matching TRBD2 (5 bases). The V gene's germline CDR1 is MNHEY and CDR2 SVGAGI. V was trimmed by 4 bases and J by 3 bases, leaving 12 bases between them. This CDR3 has 15 residues.

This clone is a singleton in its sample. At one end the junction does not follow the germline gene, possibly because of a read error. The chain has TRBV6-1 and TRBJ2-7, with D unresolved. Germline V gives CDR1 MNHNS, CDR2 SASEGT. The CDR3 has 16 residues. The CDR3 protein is CASREVIPGSSYEQYF. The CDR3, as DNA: TGTGCCAGCAGAGAAGTTATACCGGGTTCCTCCTACGAGCAGTACTTC.

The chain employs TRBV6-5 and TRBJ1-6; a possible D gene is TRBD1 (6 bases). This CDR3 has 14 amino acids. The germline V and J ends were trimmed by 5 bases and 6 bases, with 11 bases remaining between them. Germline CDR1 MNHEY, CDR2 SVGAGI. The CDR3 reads CASSTDRINSPLHF. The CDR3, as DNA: TGTGCCAGCAGTACAGACAGGATTAATTCACCCCTCCACTTT.